This TCR beta chain originates from a study of blood T cell repertoires in COVID-19. In the study overall: Spain, Italy and the United States supplied samples that represented acute and convalescent COVID-19. PBMCs, B-cell-depleted T cells, or T cells provided the cDNA or gDNA that made up the material.

The authors' processing: For nucleated cells, counts were estimated from reference gene primer amplification. Clones were sequenced by immunoSEQ multiplex PCR, and TCRdb holds only the in-frame ones, with some missing. Clone size and the V and J calls come from that table; the DNA yielded D and trimming. This table has 200,000 to 300,000 clones, approximately 80% appearing once. The CDR3 contains 13 residues. CDR1 is SGHRS, CDR2 YFSETQ, per germline. V shed 1 base and J shed 7 bases, with 12 bases lying between them. Sequencing input: peripheral blood. The rearrangement links TRBV5-1 to TRBJ2-7; no definite D call. The source of this sequence is a man under 40 who had recovered from COVID-19. CDR3 sequence: CASSLQVSDEQYF. CDR3 nucleotide sequence: TGCGCCAGCAGCTTGCAGGTGTCGGATGAGCAGTACTTC.